A selection of T cell receptor beta chains follows, all from one sample in a study of T cell responses to AZD1222 COVID-19 vaccine. Sequenced by immunoSEQ multiplex PCR; TCRdb stores in-frame clones only, minus some. The sample lists approximately 110,000 clones; around 84% were seen once. The sample in question was peripheral blood, obtained on day 0 of AZD1222 vaccination. Receptors originate from an adult in good health. Each CDR3 is given without its conserved first and last residue. The order of the fields is V gene, CDR3 length, J gene, clone size, CDR3 protein. Some rows have no size entry. The others give once, few or many, or a class for an expanded clone.

v_call: TRBV14
cdr3_length: 11
j_call: TRBJ1-6
clone_size: few
cdr3_aa: ASSPGTGTPLH

v_call: TRBV7-9
cdr3_length: 11
j_call: TRBJ2-1
clone_size: NA
cdr3_aa: GEQGASYNEQF

v_call: TRBV29-1
cdr3_length: 12
j_call: TRBJ1-5
clone_size: NA
cdr3_aa: SVVSPGGNQPQH

v_call: TRBV5-1
cdr3_length: 13
j_call: TRBJ2-1
clone_size: NA
cdr3_aa: ASSYRDRAGNEQF

v_call: TRBV6-4
cdr3_length: 12
j_call: TRBJ1-2
clone_size: once
cdr3_aa: ASSEVRQLYGYT

v_call: TRBV3-1/TRBV3-2
cdr3_length: 12
j_call: TRBJ1-1
clone_size: NA
cdr3_aa: ASSHVLFGTEAF

v_call: TRBV28
cdr3_length: 13
j_call: TRBJ2-7
clone_size: NA
cdr3_aa: ASSPAAGSSYEQY

v_call: TRBV5-1
cdr3_length: 13
j_call: TRBJ2-3
clone_size: NA
cdr3_aa: ASSLGGAGTDTQY

v_call: TRBV4-1
cdr3_length: 15
j_call: TRBJ1-2
clone_size: NA
cdr3_aa: ASSQARLESGFSGYT

v_call: TRBV3-1/TRBV3-2
cdr3_length: 12
j_call: TRBJ2-7
clone_size: NA
cdr3_aa: ASSQGLGPYEQY

v_call: TRBV28
cdr3_length: 16
j_call: TRBJ2-1
clone_size: NA
cdr3_aa: ASSSGLAGGPNYNEQF

v_call: TRBV10-1
cdr3_length: 14
j_call: TRBJ1-3
clone_size: NA
cdr3_aa: ASSESLDRAGNTIY

v_call: TRBV5-4
cdr3_length: 12
j_call: TRBJ1-1
clone_size: NA
cdr3_aa: ASSLPGWRTEAF

v_call: TRBV18
cdr3_length: 12
j_call: TRBJ2-5
clone_size: NA
cdr3_aa: ASSPGDRQETQY

v_call: TRBV3-1/TRBV3-2
cdr3_length: 13
j_call: TRBJ2-2
clone_size: NA
cdr3_aa: ASSQRFSNTGELF

v_call: TRBV2
cdr3_length: 11
j_call: TRBJ2-5
clone_size: NA
cdr3_aa: ARAGSGTETQY

v_call: TRBV28
cdr3_length: 13
j_call: TRBJ1-5
clone_size: few
cdr3_aa: ASSFPDRGPAGRH

v_call: TRBV23-1
cdr3_length: 8
j_call: TRBJ2-2
clone_size: NA
cdr3_aa: AIPRWELF

v_call: TRBV3-1/TRBV3-2
cdr3_length: 11
j_call: TRBJ2-1
clone_size: NA
cdr3_aa: AGEGRIYNEQF

v_call: TRBV12-5
cdr3_length: 16
j_call: TRBJ2-1
clone_size: few
cdr3_aa: ASGLVLDGESTISEQF

v_call: TRBV2
cdr3_length: 14
j_call: TRBJ1-6
clone_size: few
cdr3_aa: ASSEALGMANSPLH

v_call: TRBV3-1/TRBV3-2
cdr3_length: 13
j_call: TRBJ2-1
clone_size: NA
cdr3_aa: ASSLRTRFYNEQF

v_call: TRBV28
cdr3_length: 12
j_call: TRBJ2-1
clone_size: once
cdr3_aa: ASSGSGGRIEQF

v_call: TRBV6-5
cdr3_length: 12
j_call: TRBJ1-1
clone_size: NA
cdr3_aa: ASRQGALFTEAF

v_call: TRBV28
cdr3_length: 11
j_call: TRBJ2-7
clone_size: few
cdr3_aa: ASSFAGSYEQY

v_call: TRBV4-3
cdr3_length: 13
j_call: TRBJ2-7
clone_size: NA
cdr3_aa: ASSQVITGSYEQY

v_call: TRBV19
cdr3_length: 10
j_call: TRBJ2-7
clone_size: NA
cdr3_aa: ASSMLAGEQY